Listed here are 6 T cell receptor beta chains from one sample, sequenced in a study of blood T cell repertoires in COVID-19. The data were produced by immunoSEQ multiplex PCR, yet TCRdb's version contains in-frame clones alone and is incomplete. The repertoire consists of about 140,000 clones, with about 87% occurring once and the leading ten covering approximately 4.2%. Sequenced: peripheral blood. These receptors originate from a woman in her thirties or forties with acute or convalescent COVID-19.

V is TRBV6-1 and J is TRBJ1-2; D ambiguous. V was shortened by 2 bases and J by 0 bases, with 7 bases between the two germline ends. The germline V gene encodes CDR1 MNHNS and CDR2 SASEGT. The CDR3 loop spans 14 amino acids. The chain's CDR3 is CASSEWQSNYGYTF. CDR3 nucleotide sequence: TGTGCCAGCAGTGAATGGCAGTCTAACTATGGCTACACCTTC.

This clone was detected a few times. V usage is TRBV4-1 and J usage is TRBJ1-1; D unclear. The CDR3 is 15 residues long. Germline V gives CDR1 MGHRA, CDR2 YSYEKL. The V end was cut by 0 bases, the J end by 5 bases, with 13 bases between. The CDR3 is CASSQEVTPGTEAFF. For the CDR3, the DNA is TGCGCCAGCAGCCAAGAAGTCACCCCGGGGACTGAAGCTTTCTTT.

The table lists this clone with a few counts. The chain is built from TRBV5-4 and TRBJ1-1, with 8 bases aligning to TRBD1. This CDR3 has 17 residues. V shed 0 bases, J shed 4 bases, and the junction held 11 bases outside the gene matches. The germline V gene has CDR1 SGHNT and CDR2 YYREEE (reference sequence). The CDR3 is CASSLARGREWSTEAFF. The CDR3 DNA sequence: TGTGCCAGCAGCTTGGCCAGGGGGCGAGAATGGAGCACTGAAGCTTTCTTT.

J is TRBJ1-6 and V is TRBV2, with 10 positions matching TRBD1. Germline loops: CDR1 SNHLY, CDR2 FYNNEI. The CDR3 sequence is 15 residues long. With V trimmed by 7 bases and J by 10 bases, 10 bases remained unmatched. The chain's CDR3 is CASTLSGTGESPLHF. DNA of the CDR3: TGTGCCAGCACTCTGAGCGGGACAGGGGAATCACCCCTCCACTTT.

The chain is built from TRBV4-3 and TRBJ2-4; 11 bases agree with TRBD2. V lost 0 bases and J lost 15; bases outside the gene matches: 16. Germline V gene sequence: CDR1 LGHNA, CDR2 YSLEER. This CDR3 contains 17 residues. Here the CDR3 DNA reads TGCGCCAGCAGCCAAGATTGGAGACAGGGGGTTACTAGCGGGAGGTACTTC. The encoded protein is CASSQDWRQGVTSGRYF.

CDR3: CASRDSNEQFF. CDR3 nucleotide sequence: TGTGCCAGCAGAGACAGCAATGAGCAGTTCTTC. The V and J genes are TRBV12-3 or TRBV12-4 and TRBJ2-1, with a weak D call TRBD1 (5 bases). The CDR3 sequence is 11 residues long. V shed 6 bases and J shed 6 bases, with 6 bases lying between them.